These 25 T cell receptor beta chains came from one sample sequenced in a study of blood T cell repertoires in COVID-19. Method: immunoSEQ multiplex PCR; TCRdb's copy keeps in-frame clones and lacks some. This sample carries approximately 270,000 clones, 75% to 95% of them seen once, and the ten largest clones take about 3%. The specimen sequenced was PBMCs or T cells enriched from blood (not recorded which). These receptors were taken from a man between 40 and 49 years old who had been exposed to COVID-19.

The CDR3 DNA reads as TGTGCCAGCAGCTTAATCCCACAGAACTATGGCTACACCTTC. Amino acid sequence: CASSLIPQNYGYTF. The chain uses TRBV7-9 and TRBJ1-2; D not resolved. The CDR3 runs to 14 residues. V was trimmed by 2 bases and J by 2 bases, leaving 9 bases between them. Germline CDR1 SEHNR, CDR2 FQNEAQ (reference sequence).

The CDR3, as DNA: TGTGCCAGCAGTTCCGGACAAGGGACTAGCGGGAGGGCGATCGGGGAGCTGTTTTTT. Translation gives CASSSGQGTSGRAIGELFF. The chain couples TRBV7-9 to TRBJ2-2, with 16 bases lining up with TRBD2. Trimming at V came to 6 bases and at J to 7 bases, leaving 14 bases not matched to a gene. The CDR3 covers 19 residues. Germline V gene lookup returns CDR1 SEHNR and CDR2 FQNEAQ (reference sequence).

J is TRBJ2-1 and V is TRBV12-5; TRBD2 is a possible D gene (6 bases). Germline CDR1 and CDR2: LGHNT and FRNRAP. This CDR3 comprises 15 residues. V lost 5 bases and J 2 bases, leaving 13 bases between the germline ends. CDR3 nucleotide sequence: TGTGCTAGTGGTACGCGGACTATGGCCTACAATGAGCAGTTCTTC. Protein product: CASGTRTMAYNEQFF.

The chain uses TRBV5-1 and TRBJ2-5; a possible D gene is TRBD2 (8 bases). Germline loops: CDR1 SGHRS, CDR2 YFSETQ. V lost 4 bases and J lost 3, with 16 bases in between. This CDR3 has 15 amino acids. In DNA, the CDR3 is TGCGCCAGCAGCCCACAGGGGCGGGGGGAAGAGACCCAGTACTTC. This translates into CASSPQGRGEETQYF.

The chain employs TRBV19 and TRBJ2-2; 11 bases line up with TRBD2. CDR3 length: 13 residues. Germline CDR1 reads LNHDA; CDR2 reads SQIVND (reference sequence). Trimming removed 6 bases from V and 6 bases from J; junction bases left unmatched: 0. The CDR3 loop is CASRLAGAGELFF. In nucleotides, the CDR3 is TGTGCCAGTAGACTAGCGGGAGCCGGGGAGCTGTTTTTT.

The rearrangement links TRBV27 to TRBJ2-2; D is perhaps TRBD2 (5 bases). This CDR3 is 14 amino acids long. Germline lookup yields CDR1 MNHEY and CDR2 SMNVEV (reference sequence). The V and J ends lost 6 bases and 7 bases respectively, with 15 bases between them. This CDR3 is CASRKELADGELFF. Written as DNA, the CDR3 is TGTGCCAGCAGGAAGGAGCTAGCTGACGGGGAGCTGTTTTTT.

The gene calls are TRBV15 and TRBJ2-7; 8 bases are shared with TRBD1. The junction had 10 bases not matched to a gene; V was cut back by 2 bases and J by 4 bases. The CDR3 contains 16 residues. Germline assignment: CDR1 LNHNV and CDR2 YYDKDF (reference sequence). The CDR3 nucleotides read TGTGCCACCAGCAGATTTGGACAGGGAGGTAGTTACGAGCAGTACTTC. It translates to CATSRFGQGGSYEQYF.

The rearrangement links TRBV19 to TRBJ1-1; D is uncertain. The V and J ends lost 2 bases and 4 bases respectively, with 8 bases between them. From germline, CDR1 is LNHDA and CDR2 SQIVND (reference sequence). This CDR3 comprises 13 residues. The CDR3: CASSITLVTEAFF. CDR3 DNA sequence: TGTGCCAGTAGTATAACCCTAGTCACTGAAGCTTTCTTT.

The CDR3 is CASSTRFGDEQFF. DNA for the CDR3: TGTGCCAGTAGCACTAGATTCGGGGATGAGCAGTTCTTC. The chain recombines TRBV19 with TRBJ2-1; a weak D match, TRBD2 (5 bases). Trimming stripped 6 bases from V and 8 bases from J, with 14 bases between. CDR3 size: 13 residues. Germline lookup yields CDR1 LNHDA and CDR2 SQIVND (reference sequence).

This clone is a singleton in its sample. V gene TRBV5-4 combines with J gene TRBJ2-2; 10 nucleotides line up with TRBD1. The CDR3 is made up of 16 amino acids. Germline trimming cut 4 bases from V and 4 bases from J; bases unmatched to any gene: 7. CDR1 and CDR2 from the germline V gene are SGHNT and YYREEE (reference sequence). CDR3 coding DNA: TGTGCCAGCAGCCAAAGGACAGGGGGTGCCACCGGGGAGCTGTTTTTT. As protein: CASSQRTGGATGELFF.

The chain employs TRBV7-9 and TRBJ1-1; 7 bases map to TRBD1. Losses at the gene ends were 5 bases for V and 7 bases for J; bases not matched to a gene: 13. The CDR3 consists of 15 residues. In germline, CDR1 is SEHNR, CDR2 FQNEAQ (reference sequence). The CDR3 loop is CASSPKTRTGNEAFF. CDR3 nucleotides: TGTGCCAGCAGCCCCAAAACCAGGACAGGTAATGAAGCTTTCTTT.

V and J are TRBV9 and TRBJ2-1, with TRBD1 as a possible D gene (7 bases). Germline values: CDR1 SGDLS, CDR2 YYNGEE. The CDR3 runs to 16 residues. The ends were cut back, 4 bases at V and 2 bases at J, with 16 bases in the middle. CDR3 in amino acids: CASSTEGGTAYNEQFF. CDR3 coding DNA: TGTGCCAGCAGCACAGAAGGGGGGACAGCCTACAATGAGCAGTTCTTC.

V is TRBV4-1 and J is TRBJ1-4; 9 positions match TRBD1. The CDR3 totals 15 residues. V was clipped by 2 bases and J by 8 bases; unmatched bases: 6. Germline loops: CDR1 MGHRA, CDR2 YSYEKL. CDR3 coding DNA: TGCGCCAGCAGCCAAATCAGGACAGGGGTCGAAAAACTGTTTTTT. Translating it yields CASSQIRTGVEKLFF.

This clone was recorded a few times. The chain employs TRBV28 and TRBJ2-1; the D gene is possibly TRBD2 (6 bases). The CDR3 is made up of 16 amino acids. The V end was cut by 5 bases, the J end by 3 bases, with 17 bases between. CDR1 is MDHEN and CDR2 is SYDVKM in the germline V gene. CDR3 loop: CASSPPLAGSYNEQFF. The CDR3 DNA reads TGTGCCAGCAGTCCCCCGCTGGCGGGGAGCTACAATGAGCAGTTCTTC.

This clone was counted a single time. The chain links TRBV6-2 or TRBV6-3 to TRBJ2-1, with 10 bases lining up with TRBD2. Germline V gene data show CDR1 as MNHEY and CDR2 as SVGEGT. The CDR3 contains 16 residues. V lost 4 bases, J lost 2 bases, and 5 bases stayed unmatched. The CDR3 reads CASSLLGTSAYNEQFF. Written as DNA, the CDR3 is TGTGCCAGCAGTTTGCTAGGGACTAGCGCCTACAATGAGCAGTTCTTC.

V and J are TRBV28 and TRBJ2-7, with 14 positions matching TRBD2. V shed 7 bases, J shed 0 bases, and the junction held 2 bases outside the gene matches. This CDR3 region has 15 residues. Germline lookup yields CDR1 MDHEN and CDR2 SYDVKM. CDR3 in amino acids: CASMGTSGSSYEQYF. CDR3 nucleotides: TGTGCCAGCATGGGGACTAGCGGGAGCTCCTACGAGCAGTACTTC. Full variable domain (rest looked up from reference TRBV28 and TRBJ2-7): DVKVTQSSRYLVKRTGEKVFLECVQDMDHENMFWYRQDPGLGLRLIYFSYDVKMKEKGDIPEGYSVSREKKERFSLILESASTNQTSMYLCASMGTSGSSYEQYFGPGTRLTVT.

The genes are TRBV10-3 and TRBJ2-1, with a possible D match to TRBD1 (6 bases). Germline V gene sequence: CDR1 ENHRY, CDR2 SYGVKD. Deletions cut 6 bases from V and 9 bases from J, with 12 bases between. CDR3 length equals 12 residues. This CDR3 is CAIRGTGIEQFF. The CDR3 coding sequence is TGTGCCATCAGGGGAACAGGGATTGAGCAGTTCTTC.

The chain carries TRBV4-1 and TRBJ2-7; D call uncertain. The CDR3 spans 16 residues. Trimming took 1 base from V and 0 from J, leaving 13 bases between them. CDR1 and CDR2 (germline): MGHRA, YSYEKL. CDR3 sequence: CASSQGLGGSSYEQYF. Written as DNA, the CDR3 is TGCGCCAGCAGCCAAGGTCTTGGCGGAAGCTCCTACGAGCAGTACTTC.

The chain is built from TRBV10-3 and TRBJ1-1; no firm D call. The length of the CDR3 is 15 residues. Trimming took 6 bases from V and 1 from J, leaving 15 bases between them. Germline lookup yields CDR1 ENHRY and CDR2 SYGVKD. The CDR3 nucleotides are TGTGCCATCAGCCAGGTTAGCGGACGGAACACTGAAGCTTTCTTT. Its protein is CAISQVSGRNTEAFF.

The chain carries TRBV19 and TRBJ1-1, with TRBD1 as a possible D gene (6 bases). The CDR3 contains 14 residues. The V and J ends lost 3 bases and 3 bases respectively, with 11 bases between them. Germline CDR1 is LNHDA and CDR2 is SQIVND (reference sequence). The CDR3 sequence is CASSIGGPYTEAFF. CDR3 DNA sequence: TGTGCCAGTAGTATCGGGGGGCCCTACACTGAAGCTTTCTTT. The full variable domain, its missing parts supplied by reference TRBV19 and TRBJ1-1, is DGGITQSPKYLFRKEGQNVTLSCEQNLNHDAMYWYRQDPGQGLRLIYYSQIVNDFQKGDIAEGYSVSREKKESFPLTVTSAQKNPTAFYLCASSIGGPYTEAFFGQGTRLTVV.

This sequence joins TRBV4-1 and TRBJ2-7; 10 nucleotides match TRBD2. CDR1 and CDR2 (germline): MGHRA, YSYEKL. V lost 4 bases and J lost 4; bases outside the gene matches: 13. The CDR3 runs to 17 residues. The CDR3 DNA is TGCGCCAGCAGCCCCACTATTTCTAGCGGGAGCAGGTACGAGCAGTACTTC. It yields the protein CASSPTISSGSRYEQYF.

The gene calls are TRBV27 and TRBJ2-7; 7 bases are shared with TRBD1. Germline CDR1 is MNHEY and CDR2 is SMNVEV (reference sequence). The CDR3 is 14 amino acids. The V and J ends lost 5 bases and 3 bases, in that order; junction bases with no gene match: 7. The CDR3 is CASSPMTGNYEQYF. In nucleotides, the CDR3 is TGTGCCAGCAGTCCTATGACAGGGAACTACGAGCAGTACTTC.

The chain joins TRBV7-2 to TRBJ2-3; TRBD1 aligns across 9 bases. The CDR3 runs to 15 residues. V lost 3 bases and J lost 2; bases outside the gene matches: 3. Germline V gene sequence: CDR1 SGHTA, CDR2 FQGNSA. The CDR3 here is CASSFGTGYTDTQYF. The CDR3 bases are TGTGCCAGCAGCTTTGGGACAGGGTACACAGATACGCAGTATTTT.

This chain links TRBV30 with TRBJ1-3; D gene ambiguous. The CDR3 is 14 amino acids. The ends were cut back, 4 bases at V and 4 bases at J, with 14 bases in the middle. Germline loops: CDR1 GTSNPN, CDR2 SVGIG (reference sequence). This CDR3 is CAWIPAGFGNTIYF. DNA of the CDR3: TGTGCCTGGATACCAGCGGGTTTCGGAAACACCATATATTTT.

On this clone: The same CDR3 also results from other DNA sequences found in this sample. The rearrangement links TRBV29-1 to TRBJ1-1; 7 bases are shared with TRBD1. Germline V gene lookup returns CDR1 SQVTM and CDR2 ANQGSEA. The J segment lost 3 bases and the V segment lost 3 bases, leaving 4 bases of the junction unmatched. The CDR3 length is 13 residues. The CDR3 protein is CSVDRDRDTEAFF. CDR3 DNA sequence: TGCAGCGTTGACCGGGACAGAGACACTGAAGCTTTCTTT.